This is a list of T cell receptor beta chains from one sample in a study of blood T cell repertoires in COVID-19. The table came from immunoSEQ multiplex PCR; TCRdb's copy has only in-frame clones and leaves some out. The table lists approximately 250,000 clones, approximately 90% of them singletons. The sequenced material came from PBMCs or T cells enriched from blood (not recorded which). Receptor source: a man aged 40-49 years who had been exposed to COVID-19. The CDR3 runs from the conserved cysteine through the conserved F or W. The D gene is left open where the match is weak. Only some rows state a clone size, as once, few, many or a class for expanded clones.

.	TRBV19	TRBJ2-1	.	CASSQDKGAGLRNEQFF	TGTGCCAGTAGCCAAGATAAAGGGGCAGGGCTCAGGAATGAGCAGTTCTTC
.	TRBV11-3	TRBJ2-5	.	CASSRISGEETQYF	TGTGCCAGCAGCCGAATTAGCGGAGAAGAGACCCAGTACTTC
TRBD2	TRBV4-1	TRBJ2-7	.	CASSHDLLAGAYEQYF	TGCGCCAGCAGCCACGATTTACTAGCGGGAGCCTACGAGCAGTACTTC
TRBD1	TRBV28	TRBJ1-4	.	CASTRQGGEKLFF	TGTGCCAGCACCCGACAGGGTGGTGAAAAACTGTTTTTT
.	TRBV5-6	TRBJ2-7	.	CASRGVAPNLNEQYF	TGTGCCAGCAGGGGAGTGGCTCCCAATCTTAACGAGCAGTACTTC
TRBD1	TRBV19	TRBJ1-3	.	CASSYATGPRSGNTIYF	TGTGCCAGTAGTTACGCGACAGGGCCGAGGAGTGGAAACACCATATATTTT
TRBD2	TRBV5-1	TRBJ2-1	.	CASRVAGRRVEQFF	TGCGCCAGCAGGGTAGCGGGACGGAGGGTTGAGCAGTTCTTC
TRBD2	TRBV4-1	TRBJ2-7	.	CASSRGGGLADYEEQYF	TGCGCCAGCAGCCGGGGGGGCGGACTAGCGGATTACGAAGAGCAGTACTTC
.	TRBV5-4	TRBJ1-4	once	CASSEPGAPEKLFF	TGTGCCAGCAGCGAACCGGGAGCACCTGAAAAACTGTTTTTT
.	TRBV27	TRBJ1-3	.	CASSLSGTDYIGGNTIYF	TGTGCCAGCAGTTTATCTGGTACGGACTACATCGGGGGAAACACCATATATTTT
.	TRBV9	TRBJ2-2	.	CASSVDPSAGELFF	TGTGCCAGCAGCGTAGATCCTAGCGCCGGGGAGCTGTTTTTT
.	TRBV7-2	TRBJ2-3	.	CASSLGGTVYTDTQYF	TGTGCCAGCAGCTTGGGCGGGACAGTTTACACAGATACGCAGTATTTT
.	TRBV11-2	TRBJ1-4	.	CASSLDAGATNEKLFF	TGTGCCAGCAGCTTAGACGCGGGGGCAACTAATGAAAAACTGTTTTTT
TRBD1	TRBV4-1	TRBJ1-1	.	CASSHPQTGSFEAFF	TGCGCCAGCAGCCACCCCCAGACAGGGAGTTTTGAAGCTTTCTTT